This is a list of T cell receptor beta chains from one sample in a study of control samples from healthy donors and cancer patients. Generated by immunoSEQ multiplex PCR, the TCRdb table keeps only in-frame clones and is missing some. The repertoire holds under 90,000 clones, with roughly 92% as singletons. The sample taken for sequencing was blood. Receptors originate from a woman aged 55-75 years in good health. Both conserved end residues are part of each CDR3. Each record gives: J gene, clone size, D gene, V gene, CDR3 DNA, CDR3 protein. A D gene is named only where the DNA matches it firmly. Some rows have no size entry. The others give once, few or many, or a class for an expanded clone.

TRBJ1-5 | once | - | TRBV11-2 | TGTGCCAGCACCCCAAGCCCGGGTCAGCCCCAGCATTTT | CASTPSPGQPQHF
TRBJ2-5 | - | - | TRBV24-1 | TGTGCCACCAGTAAATCAGGGGCGCGGGAGACCCAGTACTTC | CATSKSGARETQYF
TRBJ1-1 | few | - | TRBV5-1 | TGCGCCAGCAGCTTGAGGGGGGCCTCGAGATATGGCACTGAAGCTTTCTTT | CASSLRGASRYGTEAFF
TRBJ2-2 | - | - | TRBV19 | TGTGCCAGTAGTTACATAGGGGGAACCGGGGAGCTGTTTTTT | CASSYIGGTGELFF
TRBJ2-3 | - | - | TRBV28 | TGTGCCAGCAGGTCAATCATTAGCACAGATACGCAGTATTTT | CASRSIISTDTQYF
TRBJ2-7 | - | - | TRBV11-2 | TGTGCCAGCAGCCCCACCGCGGAGTTCTCGTACGAGCAGTACTTC | CASSPTAEFSYEQYF
TRBJ2-7 | - | - | TRBV27 | TGTGCCAGTAGTCGGAGGGCCGGTTACGAGCAGTACTTC | CASSRRAGYEQYF
TRBJ1-1 | - | - | TRBV28 | TGTGCCAGCATTCTGGGTGGGAACACTGAAGCTTTCTTT | CASILGGNTEAFF
TRBJ1-5 | - | - | TRBV19 | TGTGCCAGTAATAGCCTACTCTATAGCAATCAGCCCCAGCATTTT | CASNSLLYSNQPQHF
TRBJ1-2 | - | TRBD1 | TRBV5-1 | TGCGCCAGCAGCTTGGGGACAGGGGGCGATGGCTACACCTTC | CASSLGTGGDGYTF
TRBJ1-6 | - | - | TRBV9 | TGTGCCAGCAGTCCCCACGCAGAAGCCTATAATTCACCCCTCCACTTT | CASSPHAEAYNSPLHF
TRBJ1-2 | - | TRBD1 | TRBV28 | TGTGCCAGTGGGGACAGCCTGTATGGCTACACCTTC | CASGDSLYGYTF
TRBJ1-5 | - | - | TRBV12-3/TRBV12-4 | TGTGCCAGCAGTTTAAAGGGAGATCGGCCCCAGCATTTT | CASSLKGDRPQHF
TRBJ2-1 | once | TRBD2 | TRBV3-1/TRBV3-2 | TGTGCCAGCAGCCGTTTGGCTAGCGGGAGTTCCCAGAAGCAGTTCTTC | CASSRLASGSSQKQFF
TRBJ2-2 | - | - | TRBV11-3 | TGTGCCAGCAGGGACACCGGGGAGCTGTTTTTT | CASRDTGELFF
TRBJ2-5 | once | TRBD2 | TRBV11-2 | TGTGCCAGCAGCTTTGGCGGGACTAGTGTCGAGACCCAGTACTTC | CASSFGGTSVETQYF
TRBJ2-2 | - | - | TRBV4-2 | TGTGCCAGCAGCGGCCACCTATCGGACACCGGGGAGCTGTTTTTT | CASSGHLSDTGELFF
TRBJ2-1 | - | - | TRBV19 | TGTGCCAGTACTCGGCCGGGCGTTTACAATGAGCAGTTCTTC | CASTRPGVYNEQFF
TRBJ1-6 | - | TRBD1 | TRBV3-1/TRBV3-2 | TGTGCCAGCAGCCAGGACAGGGACTTTGGACATTCACCCCTCCACTTT | CASSQDRDFGHSPLHF
TRBJ2-2 | - | - | TRBV5-1 | TGCGCCAGCAGAAGGACAGCGAACACCGGGGAGCTGTTTTTT | CASRRTANTGELFF
TRBJ2-2 | few | TRBD2 | TRBV5-1 | TGCGCCAGCAGCTTGAGCGTAGCGGGGAGCACCGGGGAGCTGTTTTTT | CASSLSVAGSTGELFF
TRBJ1-4 | - | - | TRBV28 | TGTGCCACCCAAGGACAGTTGAATGAAAAACTGTTTTTT | CATQGQLNEKLFF